This is a list of T cell receptor beta chains from one sample in a study of blood T cell repertoires in COVID-19. Profiled with immunoSEQ multiplex PCR; TCRdb holds only in-frame clones, not every one. The sample shows almost 200,000 clones, about 90% of them seen only once. The material sequenced was peripheral blood. All receptors come from an older woman with acute or convalescent COVID-19. Each CDR3 is given with its conserved first and last residue. A D gene is named only where the DNA matches it firmly. A row's size may be missing; if present it is once, few, many or a size class.

d_gene	v_gene	j_gene	abundance	CDR3aa	CDR3nt
-	TRBV7-3	TRBJ2-3	-	CASSLTSGSWNTQYF	TGTGCCAGCAGCTTAACTTCCGGGAGTTGGAATACGCAGTATTTT
-	TRBV7-2	TRBJ2-5	-	CASSVSALETQYF	TGTGCCAGCAGCGTAAGCGCCTTGGAGACCCAGTACTTC
TRBD1	TRBV5-1	TRBJ2-2	-	CASSSTGTNTGELFF	TGCGCCAGCAGCTCGACAGGGACGAACACCGGGGAGCTGTTTTTT
-	TRBV7-8	TRBJ1-5	-	CASSLAGQGGQPQHF	TGTGCCAGCAGCTTAGCAGGGCAGGGAGGTCAGCCCCAGCATTTT
TRBD2	TRBV6-2/TRBV6-3	TRBJ2-1	-	CASSSTGRGDNEQFF	TGTGCCAGCAGCTCTACAGGCCGGGGGGACAATGAGCAGTTCTTC
-	TRBV7-9	TRBJ1-6	-	CASRPTNRDSPLHF	TGTGCCAGCAGACCAACAAACAGGGATTCACCCCTCCACTTT
-	TRBV10-2	TRBJ1-1	-	CASSESRFTEAFF	TGCGCCAGCAGTGAGTCCAGATTCACTGAAGCTTTCTTT
-	TRBV3-1/TRBV3-2	TRBJ1-1	-	CASSQWRQSVAFF	TGTGCCAGCAGCCAATGGCGGCAGAGTGTTGCTTTCTTT
TRBD2	TRBV11-2	TRBJ2-3	-	CASSTGLANTQYF	TGTGCCAGCAGCACCGGACTAGCCAATACGCAGTATTTT
-	TRBV9	TRBJ1-5	-	CASSVGSGLNQPQHF	TGTGCCAGCAGCGTAGGCTCAGGTCTCAATCAGCCCCAGCATTTT
TRBD1	TRBV5-1	TRBJ2-5	-	CASSQGTGNIQETQYF	TGCGCCAGCAGCCAGGGGACAGGGAACATCCAAGAGACCCAGTACTTC
TRBD1	TRBV27	TRBJ2-7	few	CASSRTGPYEQYF	TGTGCCAGCTCAAGGACAGGGCCCTACGAGCAGTACTTC
TRBD2	TRBV7-9	TRBJ2-3	-	CASSRTSGNADTQYF	TGTGCCAGCAGCCGGACTAGCGGGAATGCAGATACGCAGTATTTT
-	TRBV4-2	TRBJ1-3	few	CASSQDGGGLGNTIYF	TGTGCCAGCAGCCAAGATGGGGGGGGATTGGGAAACACCATATATTTT
-	TRBV28	TRBJ1-4	-	CASSPIPVNEKLFF	TGTGCCAGCAGTCCGATTCCAGTTAATGAAAAACTGTTTTTT
TRBD2	TRBV5-1	TRBJ2-5	-	CASSLQGGQETQYF	TGCGCCAGCAGCTTGCAGGGAGGGCAAGAGACCCAGTACTTC
TRBD1	TRBV18	TRBJ2-5	-	CASSLRAGTGSRETQYF	TGTGCCAGCTCACTAAGAGCCGGGACAGGGTCGCGAGAGACCCAGTACTTC
TRBD2	TRBV3-1/TRBV3-2	TRBJ2-1	-	CASSQTSADNEQFF	TGTGCCAGCAGCCAGACTAGCGCCGACAATGAGCAGTTCTTC
-	TRBV10-3	TRBJ1-2	-	CAISESNMYF	TGTGCCATCAGTGAGTCGAACATGTACTTC
TRBD1	TRBV7-8	TRBJ1-6	-	CASSTGQGGGSPLHF	TGTGCCAGCAGCACCGGACAGGGTGGAGGATCACCCCTCCACTTT
-	TRBV3-1/TRBV3-2	TRBJ1-2	-	CASSQVLRGVRNYGYTF	TGTGCCAGCAGCCAAGTTCTCCGGGGGGTCAGAAACTATGGCTACACCTTC
-	TRBV7-9	TRBJ2-3	-	CASSLGTGSSTDTQYF	TGTGCCAGCAGCTTAGGTACAGGTAGTAGCACAGATACGCAGTATTTT
TRBD1	TRBV4-3	TRBJ2-7	-	CASSQMWGQGVYEQYF	TGCGCCAGCAGCCAAATGTGGGGACAGGGCGTCTACGAGCAGTACTTC
-	TRBV5-1	TRBJ1-1	once	CASSSREGAFF	TGCGCCAGCAGCTCACGGGAGGGGGCTTTCTTT
-	TRBV19	TRBJ1-1	-	CASKPGPGSLEAFF	TGTGCCAGTAAACCCGGTCCGGGGTCACTGGAAGCTTTCTTT
TRBD2	TRBV6-6	TRBJ2-1	-	CASTEGRGGQNEQFF	TGTGCCAGCACCGAAGGGCGGGGGGGCCAGAATGAGCAGTTCTTC
TRBD2	TRBV5-5	TRBJ2-5	-	CASSFAGGETQYF	TGTGCCAGCAGCTTCGCGGGGGGGGAGACCCAGTACTTC
-	TRBV27	TRBJ2-1	-	CASSITDFYNEQFF	TGTGCCAGCAGTATAACAGATTTCTACAATGAGCAGTTCTTC
TRBD2	TRBV24-1	TRBJ2-1	-	CATSDQASGRYEQFF	TGTGCCACCAGTGACCAGGCTAGCGGGAGATATGAGCAGTTCTTC
-	TRBV3-1/TRBV3-2	TRBJ2-3	few	CASSLPGTDTQYF	TGTGCCAGCAGCCTCCCCGGGACAGATACGCAGTATTTT
-	TRBV5-5	TRBJ2-5	-	CASSLVGETQYF	TGTGCCAGCAGCTTGGTCGGAGAGACCCAGTACTTC
-	TRBV5-4	TRBJ1-3	-	CASTPQAGGNTIYF	TGTGCCAGCACCCCTCAAGCGGGTGGAAACACCATATATTTT
TRBD1	TRBV29-1	TRBJ2-7	-	CSVQLTGTYEQYF	TGCAGCGTTCAACTGACAGGGACCTACGAGCAGTACTTC
TRBD2	TRBV6-1	TRBJ2-7	-	CASSEASYGRVFAGGKYEQYF	TGTGCCAGCAGTGAAGCCTCCTATGGCAGGGTCTTTGCGGGAGGAAAATACGAGCAGTACTTC
TRBD1	TRBV27	TRBJ1-5	-	CASSEGAKAGNQPQHF	TGTGCCAGCAGTGAGGGGGCAAAGGCTGGCAATCAGCCCCAGCATTTT
TRBD1	TRBV28	TRBJ1-2	once	CASRNRGTNYGYTF	TGTGCCAGCAGGAACAGGGGGACCAACTATGGCTACACCTTC
-	TRBV14	TRBJ1-4	-	CASSQDRRGEKLFF	TGTGCCAGCAGCCAAGATCGGCGGGGTGAAAAACTGTTTTTT
-	TRBV6-5	TRBJ1-3	-	CASNQQSNTIYF	TGTGCCAGCAATCAACAGAGTAACACCATATATTTT
-	TRBV2	TRBJ2-2	few	CASSLIQANTGELFF	TGTGCCAGCTCTTTGATACAGGCGAACACCGGGGAGCTGTTTTTT
-	TRBV5-1	TRBJ1-5	-	CASSLETGGSQPQHF	TGCGCCAGCAGCTTGGAGACAGGAGGAAGCCAGCCCCAGCATTTT
TRBD2	TRBV10-3	TRBJ2-1	-	CAISEGSGTSGRRRSYNEQFF	TGTGCCATCAGTGAGGGTTCCGGGACTAGCGGACGGAGAAGGTCCTACAATGAGCAGTTCTTC
TRBD1	TRBV6-2/TRBV6-3	TRBJ1-5	-	CASSLGTVLSNQPQHF	TGTGCCAGCAGCCTCGGGACAGTATTGAGCAATCAGCCCCAGCATTTT
-	TRBV7-9	TRBJ2-1	-	CASSRVGNYNEQFF	TGTGCCAGCAGCCGAGTGGGCAATTACAATGAGCAGTTCTTC
-	TRBV7-8	TRBJ1-1	-	CASSLAGVGGTEAFF	TGTGCCAGCAGCTTAGCGGGAGTGGGGGGGACTGAAGCTTTCTTT
-	TRBV3-1/TRBV3-2	TRBJ1-2	few	CASSQEITASYTF	TGTGCCAGCAGCCAAGAGATCACAGCTAGCTACACCTTC
TRBD1	TRBV10-2	TRBJ1-1	few	CASRDRVNTEAFF	TGCGCCAGCAGAGACAGGGTGAACACTGAAGCTTTCTTT
-	TRBV1	TRBJ2-7	-	CTSSQVLAGPSYEQYF	TGCACCAGCAGCCAAGTTCTAGCGGGACCTTCCTACGAGCAGTACTTC
TRBD1	TRBV18	TRBJ2-5	-	CASSPGDSTPRKTQYF	TGTGCCAGCTCACCAGGGGACAGTACCCCAAGGAAGACCCAGTACTTC
TRBD1	TRBV19	TRBJ1-1	-	CASSLGFGTGYLF	TGTGCCAGTAGTCTCGGTTTTGGGACAGGGTATCTCTTT